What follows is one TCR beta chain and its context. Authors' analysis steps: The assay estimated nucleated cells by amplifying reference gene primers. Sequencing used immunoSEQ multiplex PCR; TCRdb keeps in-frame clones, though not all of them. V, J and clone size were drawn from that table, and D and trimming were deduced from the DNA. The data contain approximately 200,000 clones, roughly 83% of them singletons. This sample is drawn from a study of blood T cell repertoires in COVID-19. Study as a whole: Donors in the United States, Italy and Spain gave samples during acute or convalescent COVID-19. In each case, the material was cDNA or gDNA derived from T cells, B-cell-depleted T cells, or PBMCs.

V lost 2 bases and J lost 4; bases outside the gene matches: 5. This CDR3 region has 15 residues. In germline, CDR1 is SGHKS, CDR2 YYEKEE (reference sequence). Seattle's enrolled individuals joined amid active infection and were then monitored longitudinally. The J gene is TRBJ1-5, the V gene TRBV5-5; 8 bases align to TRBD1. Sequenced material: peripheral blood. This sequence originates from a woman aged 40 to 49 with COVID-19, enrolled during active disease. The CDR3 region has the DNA TGTGCCAGCAGCTTATCAACAGGGGGTAATCAGCCCCAGCATTTT. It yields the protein CASSLSTGGNQPQHF.